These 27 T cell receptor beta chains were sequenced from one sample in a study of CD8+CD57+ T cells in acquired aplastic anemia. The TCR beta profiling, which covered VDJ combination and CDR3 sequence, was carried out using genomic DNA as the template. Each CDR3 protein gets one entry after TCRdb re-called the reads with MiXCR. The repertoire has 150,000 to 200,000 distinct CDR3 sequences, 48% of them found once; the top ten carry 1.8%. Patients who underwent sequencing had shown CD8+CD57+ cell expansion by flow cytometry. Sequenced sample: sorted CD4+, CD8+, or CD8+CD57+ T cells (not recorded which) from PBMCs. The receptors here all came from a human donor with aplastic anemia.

The CDR3 DNA sequence: TGTGCCAGCAGTTCTCGACAGGGCAGCAGGATTTACGAGCAGTACTTC. Its translation: CASSSRQGSRIYEQYF. This sequence joins TRBV12-3 or TRBV12-4 and TRBJ2-7; TRBD1 aligns across 7 bases. This CDR3 is 16 amino acids long. Losses at the gene ends were 4 bases for V and 4 bases for J; bases not matched to a gene: 13.

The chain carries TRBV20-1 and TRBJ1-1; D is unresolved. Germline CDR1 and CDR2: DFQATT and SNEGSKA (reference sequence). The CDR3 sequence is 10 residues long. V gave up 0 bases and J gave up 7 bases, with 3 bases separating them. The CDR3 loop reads CSARDSEAFF. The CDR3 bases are TGCAGTGCTAGAGACAGTGAAGCTTTCTTT.

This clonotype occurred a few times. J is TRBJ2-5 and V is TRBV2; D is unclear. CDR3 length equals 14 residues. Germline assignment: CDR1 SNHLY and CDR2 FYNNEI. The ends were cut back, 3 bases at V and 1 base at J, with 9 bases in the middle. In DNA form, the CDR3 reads TGTGCCAGCAGTGAGGGCAGCCTCCAAGAGACCCAGTACTTC. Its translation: CASSEGSLQETQYF. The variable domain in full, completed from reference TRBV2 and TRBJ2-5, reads EPEVTQTPSHQVTQMGQEVILRCVPISNHLYFYWYRQILGQKVEFLVSFYNNEISEKSEIFDDQFSVERPDGSNFTLKIRSTKLEDSAMYFCASSEGSLQETQYFGPGTRLLVL.

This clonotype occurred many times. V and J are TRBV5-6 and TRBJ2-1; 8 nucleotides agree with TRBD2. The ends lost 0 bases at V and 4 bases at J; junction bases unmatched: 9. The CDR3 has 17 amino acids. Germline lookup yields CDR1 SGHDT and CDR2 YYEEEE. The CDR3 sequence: CASSLGRGGPFYNEQFF. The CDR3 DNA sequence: TGTGCCAGCAGCTTGGGACGCGGGGGGCCCTTTTACAATGAGCAGTTCTTC.

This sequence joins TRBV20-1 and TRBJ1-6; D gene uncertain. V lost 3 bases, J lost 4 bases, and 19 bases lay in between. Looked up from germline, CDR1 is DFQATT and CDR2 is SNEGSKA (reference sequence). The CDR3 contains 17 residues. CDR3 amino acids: CSASQPLTTQYNSPLHF. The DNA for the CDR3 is TGCAGTGCTAGCCAACCCCTAACCACGCAGTATAATTCACCCCTCCACTTT.

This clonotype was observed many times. CDR3 loop: CASSLSRGGTDTQYF. CDR3 sequence (DNA): TGCGCCAGCAGCTTGTCCAGGGGGGGGACAGATACGCAGTATTTT. This rearrangement joins TRBV5-1 to TRBJ2-3; D assignment may be TRBD1 or TRBD2 (7 bases each). This CDR3 region has 15 residues. Germline-derived CDR1 and CDR2 are SGHRS and YFSETQ. V lost 1 base and J 3 bases, leaving 12 bases between the germline ends.

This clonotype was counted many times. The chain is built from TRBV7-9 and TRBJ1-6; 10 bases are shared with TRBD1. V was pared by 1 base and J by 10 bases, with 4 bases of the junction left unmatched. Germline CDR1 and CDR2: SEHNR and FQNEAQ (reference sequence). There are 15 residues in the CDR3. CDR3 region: CASSLDGTGVSPLHF. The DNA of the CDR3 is TGTGCCAGCAGCTTAGACGGGACAGGGGTCTCACCCCTCCACTTT.

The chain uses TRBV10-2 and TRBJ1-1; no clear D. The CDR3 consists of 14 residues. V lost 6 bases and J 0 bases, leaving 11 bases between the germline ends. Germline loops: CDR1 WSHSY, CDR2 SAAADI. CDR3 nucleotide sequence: TGCGCCAGCAGAGACGGGGAGTTGAACACTGAAGCTTTCTTT. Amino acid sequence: CASRDGELNTEAFF.

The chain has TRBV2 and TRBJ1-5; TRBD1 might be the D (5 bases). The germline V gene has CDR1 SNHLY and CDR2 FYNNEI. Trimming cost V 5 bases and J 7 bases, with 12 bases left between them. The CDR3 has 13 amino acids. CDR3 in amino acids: CASSPQAIQPQHF. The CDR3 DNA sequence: TGTGCCAGCAGTCCACAGGCGATCCAGCCCCAGCATTTT.

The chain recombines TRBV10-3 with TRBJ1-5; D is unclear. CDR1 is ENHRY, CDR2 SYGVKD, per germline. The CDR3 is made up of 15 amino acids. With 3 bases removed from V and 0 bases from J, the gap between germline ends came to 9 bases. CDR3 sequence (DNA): TGTGCCATCAGTGACCACAAGTATAGCAATCAGCCCCAGCATTTT. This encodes CAISDHKYSNQPQHF.

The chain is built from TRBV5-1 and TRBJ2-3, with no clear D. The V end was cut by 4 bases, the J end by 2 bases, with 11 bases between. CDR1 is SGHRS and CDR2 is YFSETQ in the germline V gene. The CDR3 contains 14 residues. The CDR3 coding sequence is TGCGCCAGCAGCGTGACTGGCTCCACAGATACGCAGTATTTT. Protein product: CASSVTGSTDTQYF.

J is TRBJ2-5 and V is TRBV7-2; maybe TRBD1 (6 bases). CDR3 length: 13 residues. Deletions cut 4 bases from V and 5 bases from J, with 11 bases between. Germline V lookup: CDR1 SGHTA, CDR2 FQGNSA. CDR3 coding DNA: TGTGCCAGCAGCTCCCGGACAGTTGAGACCCAGTACTTC. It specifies CASSSRTVETQYF.

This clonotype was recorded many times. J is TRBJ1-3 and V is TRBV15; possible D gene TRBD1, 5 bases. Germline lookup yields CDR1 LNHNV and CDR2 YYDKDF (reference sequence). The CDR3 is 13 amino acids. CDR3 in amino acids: CARWGYSGNTIYF. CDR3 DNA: TGTGCGCGGTGGGGCTACTCTGGAAACACCATATATTTT.

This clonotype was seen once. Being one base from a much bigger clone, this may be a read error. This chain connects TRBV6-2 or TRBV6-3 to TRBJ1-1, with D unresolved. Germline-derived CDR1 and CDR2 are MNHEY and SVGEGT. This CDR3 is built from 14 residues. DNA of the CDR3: TGTGCCAGCAGTGGTGTAGGCCATAACACTGAAACTTTCTTT. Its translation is CASSGVGHNTETFF.

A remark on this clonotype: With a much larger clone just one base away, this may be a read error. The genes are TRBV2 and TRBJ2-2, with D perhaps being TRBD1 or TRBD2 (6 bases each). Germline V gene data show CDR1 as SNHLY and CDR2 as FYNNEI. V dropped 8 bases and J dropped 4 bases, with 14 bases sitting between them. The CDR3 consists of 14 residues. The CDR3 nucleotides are TGTGCCAGCGGTTTTAAGGGGGGCACCGGGGAGCTGTTTTTT. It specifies CASGFKGGTGELFF.

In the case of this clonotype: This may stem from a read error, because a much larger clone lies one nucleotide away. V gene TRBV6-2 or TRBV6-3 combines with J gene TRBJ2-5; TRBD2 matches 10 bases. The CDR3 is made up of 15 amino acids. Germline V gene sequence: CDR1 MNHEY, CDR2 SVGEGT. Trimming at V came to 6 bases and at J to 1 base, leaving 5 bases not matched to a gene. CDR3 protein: CASRVLAGPQETQYF. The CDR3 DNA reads TGTGCCAGCAGAGTACTAGCGGGACCCCAAGAGACCCAGTACTTC.

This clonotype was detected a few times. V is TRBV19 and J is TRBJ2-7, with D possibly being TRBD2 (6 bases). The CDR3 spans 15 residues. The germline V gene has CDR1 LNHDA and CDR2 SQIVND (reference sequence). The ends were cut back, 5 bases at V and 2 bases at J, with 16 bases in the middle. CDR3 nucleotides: TGTGCCAGTAGTGAGACGCGGGGCCTGGCCTACGAGCAGTACTTC. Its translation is CASSETRGLAYEQYF.

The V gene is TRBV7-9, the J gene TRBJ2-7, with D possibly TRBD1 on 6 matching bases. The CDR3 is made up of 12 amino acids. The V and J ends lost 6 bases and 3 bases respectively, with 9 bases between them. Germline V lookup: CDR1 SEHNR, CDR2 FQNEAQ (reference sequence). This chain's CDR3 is CASREGGYEQYF. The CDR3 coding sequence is TGTGCCAGCAGAGAAGGGGGCTACGAGCAGTACTTC.

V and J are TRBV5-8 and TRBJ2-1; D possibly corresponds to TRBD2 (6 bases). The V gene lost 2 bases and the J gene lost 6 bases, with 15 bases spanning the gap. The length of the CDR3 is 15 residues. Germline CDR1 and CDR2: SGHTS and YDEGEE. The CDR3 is CASSLARGLGNEQFF. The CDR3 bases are TGTGCCAGCAGCTTAGCACGGGGGTTAGGCAATGAGCAGTTCTTC.

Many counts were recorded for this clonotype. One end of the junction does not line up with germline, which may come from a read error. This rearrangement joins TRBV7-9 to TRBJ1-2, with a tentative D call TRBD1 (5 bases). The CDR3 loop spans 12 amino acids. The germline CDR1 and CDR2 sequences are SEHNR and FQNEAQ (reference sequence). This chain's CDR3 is CASRLGADGYTF. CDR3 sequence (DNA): TGTGCCAGCAGATTAGGGGCGGATGGCTACACCTTC.

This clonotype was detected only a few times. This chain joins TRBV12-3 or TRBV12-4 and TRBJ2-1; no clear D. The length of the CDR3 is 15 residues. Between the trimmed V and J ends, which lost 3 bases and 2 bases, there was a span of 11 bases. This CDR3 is CASSLGLQAYNEQFF. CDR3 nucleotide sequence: TGTGCCAGCAGTTTGGGCCTCCAAGCCTACAATGAGCAGTTCTTC.

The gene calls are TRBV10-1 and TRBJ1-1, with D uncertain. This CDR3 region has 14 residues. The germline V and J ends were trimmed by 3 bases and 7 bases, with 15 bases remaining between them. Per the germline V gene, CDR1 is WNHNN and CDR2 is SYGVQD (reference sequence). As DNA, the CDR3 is TGCGCCAGCAGTGATACCACGACACGCGGTGAAGCTTTCTTT. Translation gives CASSDTTTRGEAFF.

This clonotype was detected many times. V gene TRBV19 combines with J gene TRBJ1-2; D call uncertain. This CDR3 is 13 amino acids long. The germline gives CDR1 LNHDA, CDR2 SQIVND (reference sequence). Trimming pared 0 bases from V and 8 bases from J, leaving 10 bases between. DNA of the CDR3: TGTGCCAGTAGTATAGATCATCTCTGGGGCTACACCTTC. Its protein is CASSIDHLWGYTF.

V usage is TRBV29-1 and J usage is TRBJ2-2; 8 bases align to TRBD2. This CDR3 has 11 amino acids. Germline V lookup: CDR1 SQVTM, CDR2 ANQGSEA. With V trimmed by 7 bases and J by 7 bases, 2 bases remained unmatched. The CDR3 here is CSAGGRGELFF. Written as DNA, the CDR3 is TGCAGCGCGGGGGGGCGCGGGGAGCTGTTTTTT.

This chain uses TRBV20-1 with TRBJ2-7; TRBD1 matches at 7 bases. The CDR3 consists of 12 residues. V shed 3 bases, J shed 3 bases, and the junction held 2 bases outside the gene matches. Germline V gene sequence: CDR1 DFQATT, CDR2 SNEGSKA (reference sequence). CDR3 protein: CSASRGLYEQYF. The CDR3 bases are TGCAGTGCTAGTAGGGGGCTCTACGAGCAGTACTTC.

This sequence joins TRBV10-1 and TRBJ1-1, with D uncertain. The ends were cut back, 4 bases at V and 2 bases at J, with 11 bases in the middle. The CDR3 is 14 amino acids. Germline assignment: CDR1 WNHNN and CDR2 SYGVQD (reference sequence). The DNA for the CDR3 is TGCGCCAGCAGTGTGGAGGGCCGTAACACTGAAGCTTTCTTT. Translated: CASSVEGRNTEAFF.

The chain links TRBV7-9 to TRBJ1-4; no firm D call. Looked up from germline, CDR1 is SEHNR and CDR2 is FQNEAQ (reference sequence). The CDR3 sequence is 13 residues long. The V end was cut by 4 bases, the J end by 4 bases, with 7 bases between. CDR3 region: CASSSDLNEKLFF. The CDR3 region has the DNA TGTGCCAGCAGCTCGGACCTTAATGAAAAACTGTTTTTT.